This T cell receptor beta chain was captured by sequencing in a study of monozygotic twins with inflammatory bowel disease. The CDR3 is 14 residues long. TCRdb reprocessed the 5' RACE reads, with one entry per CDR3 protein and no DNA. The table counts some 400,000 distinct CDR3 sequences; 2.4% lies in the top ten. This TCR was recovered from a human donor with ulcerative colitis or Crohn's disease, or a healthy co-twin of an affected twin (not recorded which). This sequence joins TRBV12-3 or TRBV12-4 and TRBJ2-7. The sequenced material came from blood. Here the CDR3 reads CASSYSGRYYEQYF.